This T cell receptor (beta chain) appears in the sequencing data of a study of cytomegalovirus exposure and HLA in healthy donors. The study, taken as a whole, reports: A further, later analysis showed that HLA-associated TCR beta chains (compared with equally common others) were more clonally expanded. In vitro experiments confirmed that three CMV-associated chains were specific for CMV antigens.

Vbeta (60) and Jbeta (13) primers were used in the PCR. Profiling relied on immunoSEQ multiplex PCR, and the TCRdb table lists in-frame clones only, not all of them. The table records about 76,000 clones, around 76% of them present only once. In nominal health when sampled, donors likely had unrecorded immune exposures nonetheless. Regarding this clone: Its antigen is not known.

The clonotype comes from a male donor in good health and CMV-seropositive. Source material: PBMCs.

CDR3 loop: CASSEQGEHEQFF. The CDR3 DNA reads TGTGCCAGCAGTGAGCAGGGGGAGCATGAGCAGTTCTTC. The J gene is TRBJ2-1, the V gene TRBV6-4, with 7 nucleotides matching TRBD1. The V gene's germline CDR1 is MRHNA and CDR2 SNTAGT. The CDR3 covers 13 residues. The V segment lost 3 bases and the J segment 8 bases; nucleotides outside the gene matches: 4.